The 6 T cell receptor beta chains below all came from one sample that was sequenced in a study of regulatory T cells in long-lasting Graves disease. The time point here: newly diagnosed GD, antithyroid drugs for less than 3 months. Extracted RNA from PBMCs served as the source of the TCR library. The TCR beta library used iRepertoire HTBI primers with Arm-PCR amplification of CDR3. A single record per CDR3 protein comes from TCRdb applying MiXCR to the multiplex PCR reads. The sample shows some 330,000 distinct CDR3 sequences, over 9.5% of them seen only once. The sample also formed part of further work on T cells in Graves' hyperthyroidism and ophthalmopathy.

The sample here was peripheral blood mononuclear cells (PBMCs), taken at new diagnosis, from a patient treated with antithyroid drugs. Receptors were obtained from a woman aged 18-35 years with Graves disease.

This clonotype was found a few times. The chain recombines TRBV5-4 with TRBJ2-5, with a weak D call TRBD2 (6 bases). V was cut by 7 bases and J by 8 bases, with 24 bases left in between. This CDR3 has 15 amino acids. Looked up from germline, CDR1 is SGHNT and CDR2 is YYREEE (reference sequence). CDR3 amino acids: CASGLGGPRSDTQYF. In DNA form, the CDR3 reads TGTGCCAGCGGTTTGGGGGGACCCAGAAGTGATACCCAGTACTTC. Full variable domain (missing parts from reference TRBV5-4 and TRBJ2-5): ETGVTQSPTHLIKTRGQQVTLRCSSQSGHNTVSWYQQALGQGPQFIFQYYREEENGRGNFPPRFSGLQFPNYSSELNVNALELDDSALYLCASGLGGPRSDTQYFGPGTRLLVL.

The chain couples TRBV4-3 to TRBJ2-7; weak D call: TRBD2 (6 bases). The V gene lost 1 base and the J gene lost 0 bases, with 22 bases spanning the gap. The CDR3 length is 19 residues. The germline V gene encodes CDR1 LGHNA and CDR2 YSLEER. CDR3 protein: CASSQVLLARGVSSYEQYF. CDR3 in DNA: TGCGCCAGCAGCCAAGTTCTCTTAGCCCGCGGGGTGAGCTCCTACGAGCAGTACTTC.

This clonotype showed up many times. This chain links TRBV10-3 with TRBJ2-7, with no clear D. The CDR3 is made up of 12 amino acids. Per germline, CDR1 ENHRY and CDR2 SYGVKD. With 10 bases removed from V and 3 bases from J, the gap between germline ends came to 13 bases. The CDR3 coding sequence is TGTGCCACGGTTGGGGTTCTCTACGAGCAGTACTTC. Protein sequence: CATVGVLYEQYF.

This clonotype has just one count. With a far larger clone one base away, a read error is the likely cause. This chain joins TRBV7-9 and TRBJ2-5, with a weak D call TRBD1 (5 bases). Germline-derived CDR1 and CDR2 are SEHNR and FQNEAQ (reference sequence). Between the trimmed V and J ends, which lost 5 bases and 7 bases, there was a span of 20 bases. The CDR3 totals 15 residues. The CDR3 nucleotides are TGTGCCAGCAGCGTAGATGTGGGGCGTGAAGGGACCCAGTACTTC. Amino acid sequence: CASSVDVGREGTQYF.

This clonotype was found many times. This chain links TRBV12-3 or TRBV12-4 with TRBJ1-1; tentative D call: TRBD1 (6 bases). The CDR3 runs 13 residues. Trimming left V 2 bases short and J 12 bases short, with 16 bases between. The CDR3 protein is CASSLRKGGGTFF. CDR3 coding DNA: TGTGCCAGCAGTTTAAGAAAAGGGGGGGGGACTTTCTTT.

This clonotype was found many times. This chain joins TRBV6-9 and TRBJ1-2, with TRBD1 identical over 7 bases. Per the germline V gene, CDR1 is MNHGY and CDR2 is SVAAGI. The ends lost 3 bases at V and 8 bases at J; junction bases unmatched: 9. The CDR3 has 14 residues. CDR3 residues: CASSYRDSRWGYTF. CDR3 nucleotide sequence: TGTGCCAGCAGTTACCGGGACAGCCGGTGGGGCTACACCTTC.